A single T cell receptor (beta chain) is shown here with its context. Antigen specificity is unknown. Sequencing was performed with immunoSEQ multiplex PCR; in TCRdb, only in-frame clones are kept and a portion is missing. The sample contains more than 80,000 clones, roughly 91% of which appear only once. This sample was taken from a study of T cell responses to AZD1222 COVID-19 vaccine. Study conclusions and caveats: Mapped onto spike, vaccine-associated CD4 TCRs spanned it and were dominant at 160-218 and 743-854. The number of AZD1222 recipients seropositive at baseline was only 5 to 7.

The germline gives CDR1 MNHEY, CDR2 SVGAGI. The CDR3 runs to 15 residues. V was trimmed by 2 bases and J by 5 bases, leaving 13 bases between them. Source: peripheral blood, taken on day 0 of AZD1222 vaccination. The receptor comes from an adult in good health. The chain has TRBV6-5 and TRBJ1-5; the D gene is possibly TRBD1 (5 bases). The CDR3 is CASSYTQGRHQPQHF. The CDR3 nucleotides read TGTGCCAGCAGTTACACCCAGGGACGCCATCAGCCCCAGCATTTT.